This entry describes one T cell receptor beta chain. Its antigen is unknown. The sample is drawn from a study of cytomegalovirus exposure and HLA in healthy donors. Study observations and caveats: Later analysis demonstrated an association between a missense DCLRE1C variant and TCR beta V- and J-gene trimming. Analyses of presence and absence presupposed an approximately uniform sequencing depth across donors.

Both 60 Vbeta primers and 13 Jbeta primers went into the PCR. Produced via immunoSEQ multiplex PCR; TCRdb's table is partial and in-frame only. The sample includes about 90,000 clones, 70% to 85% seen only once; the top ten take approximately 2.1%. This CDR3 has 13 residues. Per the germline V gene, CDR1 is MNHEY and CDR2 is SVGAGI. V was cut by 2 bases and J by 5 bases, with 7 bases left in between. The V gene is TRBV6-5, the J gene TRBJ2-1, with D unresolved. The source is a man aged 18 to 29 in good health and CMV-seronegative. Sequenced sample: PBMCs. In DNA form, the CDR3 reads TGTGCCAGCAGTTACCTCTTAGACAATGAGCAGTTCTTC. As protein: CASSYLLDNEQFF.